This T cell receptor beta chain was recovered during a study of T cells in localized non-small cell lung cancer. General study findings and limits: The study found T cell clonality highest in uninvolved adjacent lung, above tumor. Blood T cell density predicted longer survival; adjacent-lung clonality, shorter. Median 57 top-100 tumor clones were shared with paired adjacent lung.

Profiling relied on immunoSEQ multiplex PCR, and the TCRdb table lists in-frame clones only, not all of them. The repertoire has about 28,000 clones, about 80% of them found once; the top ten carry about 5.3%. In the case of this clone: What it recognizes is unknown.

The V gene's germline CDR1 is MNHNY and CDR2 SVGAGI (reference sequence). The length of the CDR3 is 16 residues. The V gene lost 3 bases and the J gene lost 7 bases, with 16 bases spanning the gap. The source material was peripheral blood mononuclear cells, sampled before any cancer treatment. The chain couples TRBV6-6 to TRBJ1-6, with a possible D match to TRBD1 (6 bases). The receptor was derived from a man between 35 and 75 years old with stage III lung adenocarcinoma. The CDR3 loop is CASSYSLQGGNSPLHF. CDR3 coding DNA: TGTGCCAGCAGTTATTCCCTACAGGGCGGGAATTCACCCCTCCACTTT.